The 28 T cell receptor beta chains reported below all come from one sample, sequenced in a study of blood T cell repertoires in COVID-19. Profiled with immunoSEQ multiplex PCR; TCRdb holds only in-frame clones, not every one. The sample lists roughly 120,000 clones; 70% to 90% were seen once. Sequencing was done on a sample of peripheral blood. The receptors stem from a human donor in a cohort sampled during active COVID-19.

The rearrangement joins TRBV5-8 to TRBJ2-5; 8 nucleotides agree with TRBD2. The germline V gene encodes CDR1 SGHTS and CDR2 YDEGEE. V lost 5 bases to trimming and J lost 2 bases; unmatched junction nucleotides: 5. The CDR3 has 14 residues. CDR3 sequence reads: CASSGLAEQETQYF. DNA of the CDR3: TGTGCCAGCAGTGGACTAGCAGAACAAGAGACCCAGTACTTC.

The V call is TRBV6-6, the J call TRBJ1-2; 7 bases are a match to TRBD1. The CDR3 extends over 15 amino acids. With 5 bases clipped from V and 4 bases from J, the junction kept 10 bases outside the gene matches. Germline-derived CDR1 and CDR2 are MNHNY and SVGAGI (reference sequence). This CDR3 is CASSETGFESYGYTF. CDR3 nucleotide sequence: TGTGCCAGCAGTGAGACAGGGTTCGAGAGCTATGGCTACACCTTC.

The chain combines TRBV28 with TRBJ2-7, with 13 positions matching TRBD2. The CDR3 has 17 amino acids. Looked up from germline, CDR1 is MDHEN and CDR2 is SYDVKM. The junction had 15 bases not matched to a gene; V was cut back by 6 bases and J by 7 bases. For the CDR3, the DNA is TGTGCCAGCAGACCCCGGACTAGCGGGAGCCCTACAGGAGAGCAGTACTTC. Its translation: CASRPRTSGSPTGEQYF.

The chain joins TRBV7-2 to TRBJ1-5; D call uncertain. Germline V gene sequence: CDR1 SGHTA, CDR2 FQGNSA. This CDR3 comprises 13 residues. Deletions cut 3 bases from V and 4 bases from J, with 7 bases between. DNA for the CDR3: TGTGCCAGCAGCTTGGGCCCAAATCAGCCCCAGCATTTT. Amino acid sequence: CASSLGPNQPQHF. Variable domain in full (rest from reference TRBV7-2 and TRBJ1-5): GAGVSQSPSNKVTEKGKDVELRCDPISGHTALYWYRQSLGQGLEFLIYFQGNSAPDKSGLPSDRFSAERTGGSVSTLTIQRTQQEDSAVYLCASSLGPNQPQHFGDGTRLSIL.

The chain employs TRBV7-9 and TRBJ2-1, with TRBD2 matching over 8 bases. Trimming removed 4 bases from V and 1 base from J; junction bases left unmatched: 6. Germline V gives CDR1 SEHNR, CDR2 FQNEAQ (reference sequence). The CDR3 covers 16 residues. The CDR3 spells CASSSSGTRSYNEQFF. In DNA form, the CDR3 reads TGTGCCAGCAGCTCATCCGGGACTAGGTCCTACAATGAGCAGTTCTTC.

This sequence joins TRBV3-1 (or the pseudogene TRBV3-2) and TRBJ2-1; 15 positions match TRBD2. This CDR3 contains 19 residues. V was clipped by 4 bases and J by 7 bases; unmatched bases: 14. The germline V gene encodes CDR1 LGHDT and CDR2 YNNKEL (reference sequence). The chain's CDR3 is CASSLGLAGGARKENEQFF. The DNA of the CDR3 is TGTGCCAGCAGCCTTGGACTAGCGGGGGGGGCAAGGAAAGAAAATGAGCAGTTCTTC.

The CDR3 loop reads CASSTPYNNGQFEQYF. The CDR3 DNA sequence: TGTGCCAGCAGCACGCCCTATAATAACGGACAGTTTGAGCAGTACTTC. This rearrangement joins TRBV21-1 to TRBJ2-7; the tabulated D call, TRBD1, remains unverified against the DNA. TRBV21-1 is reported as a pseudogene. The CDR3 sequence is 16 residues long.

J is TRBJ2-7 and V is TRBV18, with D uncertain. The CDR3 is made up of 13 amino acids. The germline CDR1 and CDR2 sequences are KGHSH and LQKENI. Trimming took off 5 bases at V and 5 bases at J, with 13 bases between the two ends. The CDR3 DNA reads TGTGCCAGCTCATCCTCTCGGAGCGACGAGCAGTACTTC. Its translation: CASSSSRSDEQYF.

This chain uses TRBV5-1 with TRBJ1-3; 7 bases line up with TRBD1. In germline, CDR1 is SGHRS, CDR2 YFSETQ. This CDR3 is 14 amino acids long. The ends lost 4 bases at V and 1 base at J; junction bases unmatched: 2. The CDR3 loop reads CASSPGGSGNTIYF. CDR3 bases: TGCGCCAGCAGCCCAGGGGGTTCTGGAAACACCATATATTTT.

The table lists this clone with a count of one. The chain carries TRBV9 and TRBJ2-3, with 9 bases lining up with TRBD1. V was pared by 3 bases and J by 6 bases, with 14 bases of the junction left unmatched. Germline-derived CDR1 and CDR2 are SGDLS and YYNGEE. This CDR3 spans 17 amino acids. CDR3 sequence reads: CASSATDRGFFMDTQYF. In DNA, the CDR3 is TGTGCCAGCAGCGCTACCGACAGGGGGTTTTTCATGGATACGCAGTATTTT.

The rearrangement links TRBV9 to TRBJ2-5; D is unclear. The CDR3 runs 14 residues. V shed 1 base and J shed 5 bases, with 12 bases lying between them. The germline V gene has CDR1 SGDLS and CDR2 YYNGEE. As DNA, the CDR3 is TGTGCCAGCAGCGTATCCACTGCACGGGAGACCCAGTACTTC. Protein sequence: CASSVSTARETQYF. The whole variable domain, remainder taken from reference TRBV9 and TRBJ2-5, is DSGVTQTPKHLITATGQRVTLRCSPRSGDLSVYWYQQSLDQGLQFLIQYYNGEERAKGNILERFSAQQFPDLHSELNLSSLELGDSALYFCASSVSTARETQYFGPGTRLLVL.

The chain joins TRBV7-2 to TRBJ1-5; TRBD1 matches at 9 bases. Germline-derived CDR1 and CDR2 are SGHTA and FQGNSA. The CDR3 has 17 residues. The V segment lost 0 bases and the J segment 5 bases; nucleotides outside the gene matches: 8. Here the CDR3 reads CASSLAEQGAAHQPQHF. CDR3 DNA sequence: TGTGCCAGCAGCTTAGCTGAACAGGGGGCAGCTCATCAGCCCCAGCATTTT.

The chain couples TRBV29-1 to TRBJ1-2; weak D call: TRBD1 (6 bases). This CDR3 contains 15 residues. Germline values: CDR1 SQVTM, CDR2 ANQGSEA. Trimming took 6 bases from V and 4 from J, leaving 21 bases between them. The CDR3 nucleotides read TGCAGCGTAAGAACCCGACAGGCCTCCGGCTATGGCTACACCTTC. Its translation: CSVRTRQASGYGYTF.

This clone was picked up one time. The junction departs from the called germline gene at one end, perhaps through a read error. J is TRBJ2-7 and V is TRBV27; TRBD1 might be the D (6 bases). Germline CDR1 MNHEY, CDR2 SMNVEV (reference sequence). The CDR3 is 9 amino acids. CDR3 amino acids: CASSLGTNF. Written as DNA, the CDR3 is TGTGCCAGCAGTTTAGGGACAAACTTC.

This chain connects TRBV7-9 to TRBJ1-6; D unresolved. Germline V gene data show CDR1 as SEHNR and CDR2 as FQNEAQ (reference sequence). Trimming pared 3 bases from V and 7 bases from J, leaving 7 bases between. This CDR3 has 13 residues. This CDR3 is CASSLAENSPLHF. The CDR3 nucleotides read TGTGCCAGCAGCTTGGCGGAAAATTCACCCCTCCACTTT.

The CDR3 DNA reads TGCGCCAGCAGCCGGAACGGACTAGATGGGACCCAGTACTTC. It is translated as CASSRNGLDGTQYF. This chain connects TRBV5-1 to TRBJ2-5; 7 bases are a match to TRBD2. There are 14 residues in the CDR3. Germline V gene data show CDR1 as SGHRS and CDR2 as YFSETQ. The ends lost 4 bases at V and 7 bases at J; junction bases unmatched: 10.

This clone was observed a single time. The chain recombines TRBV3-1 (or the pseudogene TRBV3-2) with TRBJ2-3; weak D call: TRBD2 (6 bases). Germline V gene data show CDR1 as LGHDT and CDR2 as YNNKEL (reference sequence). Deletions cut 4 bases from V and 0 bases from J, with 14 bases between. CDR3 size: 16 residues. The DNA of the CDR3 is TGTGCCAGCAGCCGCACACCGGGACTTAGCACAGATACGCAGTATTTT. Translated, it gives CASSRTPGLSTDTQYF.

This clone has more than one count but fewer than ten. This chain uses TRBV21-1 with TRBJ2-4; TRBD1, the table's D call, was not compared with the DNA. TRBV21-1 is labeled a pseudogene. The length of the CDR3 is 16 residues. The CDR3 loop is CASSSRTGPAKNIQYF. In DNA form, the CDR3 reads TGTGCCAGCAGCAGCCGGACAGGACCAGCCAAAAACATTCAGTACTTC.

The chain has TRBV6-5 and TRBJ2-1; 8 bases align to TRBD2. CDR1 is MNHEY, CDR2 SVGAGI, per germline. This CDR3 comprises 15 residues. Unmatched junction bases numbered 15, after V lost 10 bases and J lost 7 bases. This CDR3 is CATSRGAGGSNEQFF. The CDR3 DNA follows: TGTGCCACCTCCCGGGGTGCGGGGGGATCGAATGAGCAGTTCTTC.

This rearrangement joins TRBV4-1 to TRBJ1-5; maybe TRBD1 (5 bases). Germline-derived CDR1 and CDR2 are MGHRA and YSYEKL. V was shortened by 2 bases and J by 2 bases, with 19 bases between the two germline ends. This CDR3 is built from 18 residues. The CDR3 bases are TGCGCCAGCAGCCAATCCCCGCCGGGGGAATATGGCAATCAGCCCCAGCATTTT. Its translation: CASSQSPPGEYGNQPQHF.

The chain carries TRBV6-1 and TRBJ1-5; D not resolved. CDR1 is MNHNS, CDR2 SASEGT, per germline. The CDR3 length is 17 residues. The germline V and J ends were trimmed by 2 bases and 5 bases, with 19 bases remaining between them. The CDR3 loop is CASSELFEQTFDQPQHF. DNA of the CDR3: TGTGCCAGCAGTGAACTGTTCGAACAGACGTTCGATCAGCCCCAGCATTTT.

The chain couples TRBV24-1 to TRBJ2-1; 9 nucleotides align to TRBD1. With 3 bases clipped from V and 7 bases from J, the junction kept 6 bases outside the gene matches. This CDR3 comprises 15 residues. Germline V CDR1 and CDR2: KGHDR, SFDVKD. DNA for the CDR3: TGTGCCACCAGTGATCAGGACAGGGGAAGGAATGAGCAGTTCTTC. Protein: CATSDQDRGRNEQFF.

The count of this clone is one. The chain combines TRBV7-3 with TRBJ2-3; the D is unclear. Germline V lookup: CDR1 SGHTA, CDR2 FQGTGA. There are 16 residues in the CDR3. V was trimmed by 4 bases and J by 5 bases, leaving 19 bases between them. Written as DNA, the CDR3 is TGTGCCAGCAGCTCCGTATCGGCTAGGTACGGAGATACGCAGTATTTT. This encodes CASSSVSARYGDTQYF.

The CDR3 loop is CASSSPAGPTDTQYF. The CDR3 nucleotides read TGTGCCAGCAGTTCCCCAGCGGGTCCCACAGATACGCAGTATTTT. V gene TRBV27 combines with J gene TRBJ2-3, with D perhaps matching TRBD2 (6 bases). The CDR3 has 15 residues. V shed 4 bases and J shed 2 bases, with 13 bases lying between them. Germline-derived CDR1 and CDR2 are MNHEY and SMNVEV (reference sequence).

The rearrangement links TRBV6-5 to TRBJ2-1; D ambiguous. The germline V gene encodes CDR1 MNHEY and CDR2 SVGAGI. The CDR3 is made up of 14 amino acids. Trimming cost V 7 bases and J 8 bases, with 18 bases left between them. The CDR3 region is CASIVETFVDEQFF. The CDR3 region has the DNA TGTGCCAGCATCGTGGAGACCTTTGTGGATGAGCAGTTCTTC.

This rearrangement joins TRBV6-5 to TRBJ1-1; D not resolved. CDR3 length equals 12 residues. Germline V gene sequence: CDR1 MNHEY, CDR2 SVGAGI. V was trimmed by 7 bases and J by 7 bases, leaving 13 bases between them. The CDR3 DNA sequence: TGTGCCAGCATGGAGAGCGAGGGTGAAGCTTTCTTT. It encodes CASMESEGEAFF.

The chain employs TRBV5-4 and TRBJ2-2; 9 positions agree with TRBD1. This CDR3 spans 17 amino acids. V lost 4 bases and J lost 2; bases outside the gene matches: 9. From germline, CDR1 is SGHNT and CDR2 YYREEE (reference sequence). CDR3 DNA: TGTGCCAGCAGCCCGGGACAGGGCGGTCCAAACACCGGGGAGCTGTTTTTT. This encodes CASSPGQGGPNTGELFF.

The genes are TRBV7-9 and TRBJ1-4, with no clear D. V shed 1 base and J shed 8 bases, with 5 bases lying between them. In germline, CDR1 is SEHNR, CDR2 FQNEAQ (reference sequence). The CDR3 loop spans 12 amino acids. As DNA, the CDR3 is TGTGCCAGCAGCTTAGACCAGGAAAAACTGTTTTTT. Translation gives CASSLDQEKLFF.